The next 29 T cell receptor beta chains were all read from a single sample in a study of vaccination and CD4 T cells after COVID-19. Treatment reported: approximately nine-day PBMC culture with coronavirus spike peptide pools or control peptides (ViraFEST assay). Cultured CD4+ T cell DNA was sequenced using the Oncomine TCR Beta short-read assay. TCRdb re-called the PCR reads with MiXCR, one entry per CDR3 protein. The profile shows around 20,000 distinct CDR3 sequences, over 25% of them singletons. These TCRs are of unknown antigen specificity. The sample consisted of cultured CD4+ T cells from blood. Every receptor here comes from a human donor with COVID-19.

V and J are TRBV27 and TRBJ2-2, with D possibly TRBD2 on 5 matching bases. CDR1 and CDR2 (germline): MNHEY, SMNVEV (reference sequence). The CDR3 consists of 16 residues. The ends were cut back, 2 bases at V and 4 bases at J, with 14 bases in the middle. The chain's CDR3 is CASSLPELVRTGELFF. Written as DNA, the CDR3 is TGTGCCAGCAGTTTACCGGAACTAGTCCGCACCGGGGAGCTGTTTTTT.

The chain carries TRBV16 and TRBJ1-2; D remains unclear. Germline values: CDR1 KGHSY, CDR2 FQNENV. CDR3 length equals 15 residues. V was pared by 0 bases and J by 3 bases, with 11 bases between. The CDR3 sequence is CASSQSRQTYYGYTF. In DNA, the CDR3 is TGTGCCAGCAGCCAATCCCGGCAGACTTACTATGGCTACACCTTC.

This chain uses TRBV15 with TRBJ1-2; 9 bases are shared with TRBD1. Germline CDR1 reads LNHNV; CDR2 reads YYDKDF (reference sequence). This CDR3 has 14 amino acids. Trimming cost V 6 bases and J 7 bases; bases outside gene matches: 9. Written as DNA, the CDR3 is TGTGCCACCAGGGGTGGGGACAGGGAATTTGGCTACACCTTC. This translates into CATRGGDREFGYTF.

This clonotype was observed a few times. The chain couples TRBV5-1 to TRBJ2-3; 7 nucleotides align to TRBD1. CDR3 length: 15 residues. CDR1 and CDR2 (germline): SGHRS, YFSETQ. J lost 2 bases, V lost 0 bases, and 3 bases had no gene match. This CDR3 is CASSLAGQNTDTQYF. The CDR3 DNA follows: TGCGCCAGCAGCTTGGCGGGACAGAACACAGATACGCAGTATTTT. The full variable domain, in which reference TRBV5-1 and TRBJ2-3 provide the parts outside the CDR3, is KAGVTQTPRYLIKTRGQQVTLSCSPISGHRSVSWYQQTPGQGLQFLFEYFSETQRNKGNFPGRFSGRQFSNSRSEMNVSTLELGDSALYLCASSLAGQNTDTQYFGPGTRLTVL.

The chain joins TRBV7-9 to TRBJ2-5; 7 bases are a match to TRBD1. Germline CDR1 and CDR2: SEHNR and FQNEAQ (reference sequence). V trimming: 7 bases; J trimming: 3 bases; junction bases outside the gene matches: 14. CDR3 length: 16 residues. CDR3 sequence reads: CASTVFPTGNEETQYF. The CDR3 nucleotides read TGTGCCAGCACCGTTTTCCCGACAGGGAATGAAGAGACCCAGTACTTC.

The CDR3 DNA reads TGTGCCAGCAGCTTGGGCCCGTACATGAACACTGAAGCTTTCTTT. Protein sequence: CASSLGPYMNTEAFF. The rearrangement uses TRBV5-6 and TRBJ1-1; D gene unclear. The CDR3 totals 15 residues. In germline, CDR1 is SGHDT, CDR2 YYEEEE. The V and J ends lost 0 bases and 0 bases respectively, with 9 bases between them.

V usage is TRBV20-1 and J usage is TRBJ1-4; D gene ambiguous. The CDR3 is made up of 13 amino acids. CDR1 and CDR2 (germline): DFQATT, SNEGSKA (reference sequence). The V end was cut by 7 bases, the J end by 2 bases, with 11 bases between. DNA for the CDR3: TGCAGTGTAACGGGCACGACTAATGAAAAACTGTTTTTT. This gives the protein CSVTGTTNEKLFF.

The rearrangement joins TRBV29-1 to TRBJ1-2, with 9 bases that match TRBD1. V gave up 3 bases and J gave up 2 bases; unmatched junction bases: 4. CDR1 SQVTM and CDR2 ANQGSEA come from the germline V gene. The CDR3 has 14 residues. Here the CDR3 reads CSVDGTGLNYGYTF. The CDR3 coding sequence is TGCAGCGTTGACGGGACAGGGTTGAACTATGGCTACACCTTC.

This clonotype appeared a few times. The chain joins TRBV11-2 to TRBJ1-5; D is uncertain. V lost 2 bases and J lost 6, with 8 bases in between. Per the germline V gene, CDR1 is SGHAT and CDR2 is FQNNGV. The CDR3 has 13 residues. CDR3 protein: CASSLSFGQPQHF. DNA for the CDR3: TGTGCCAGCAGCTTATCGTTCGGTCAGCCCCAGCATTTT.

This clonotype occurred a few times. The V gene is TRBV2, the J gene TRBJ1-1; D is possibly TRBD1 (6 bases). This CDR3 comprises 13 residues. The germline gives CDR1 SNHLY, CDR2 FYNNEI. V was clipped by 7 bases and J by 0 bases, with 9 bases between them. The CDR3 DNA follows: TGTGCCAGCAACGGACAGATGAACACTGAAGCTTTCTTT. Translated, it gives CASNGQMNTEAFF.

V usage is TRBV5-1 and J usage is TRBJ1-1, with a possible D match to TRBD1 (5 bases). CDR1 SGHRS and CDR2 YFSETQ come from the germline V gene. The V end was cut by 6 bases, the J end by 2 bases, with 14 bases between. The length of the CDR3 is 14 residues. The CDR3 region is CASTKARENTEAFF. CDR3 nucleotides: TGCGCCAGCACCAAGGCCAGGGAAAACACTGAAGCTTTCTTT.

This clonotype qualifies as medium-sized (0.01 to 0.1%). The V call is TRBV2, the J call TRBJ1-2, with 10 bases identical to TRBD1. The CDR3 totals 15 residues. CDR1 and CDR2 from the germline V gene are SNHLY and FYNNEI. V trimming: 3 bases; J trimming: 6 bases; junction bases outside the gene matches: 7. The CDR3 protein is CASSDRQGARDGYTF. CDR3 in DNA: TGTGCCAGCAGTGACCGACAGGGGGCTAGAGATGGCTACACCTTC.

V gene TRBV19 combines with J gene TRBJ2-5, with D possibly matching TRBD2 (6 bases). The CDR3 length is 14 residues. V gave up 3 bases and J gave up 3 bases, with 11 bases separating them. Germline V CDR1 and CDR2: LNHDA, SQIVND (reference sequence). The CDR3 nucleotides read TGTGCCAGTAGTATGGCGGGACTGAAAGAGACCCAGTACTTC. This gives the protein CASSMAGLKETQYF.

The chain carries TRBV20-1 and TRBJ1-5; TRBD1 agrees at 10 bases. Germline lookup yields CDR1 DFQATT and CDR2 SNEGSKA (reference sequence). With V trimmed by 7 bases and J by 8 bases, 8 bases remained unmatched. The CDR3 length is 13 residues. CDR3 nucleotides: TGCAGTGTTGCCGGGACAGGGGTTAAGCCCCAGCATTTT. It is translated as CSVAGTGVKPQHF.

This clonotype was observed a handful of times. The chain uses TRBV19 and TRBJ1-1, with a weak D call TRBD1 (5 bases). CDR3 size: 14 residues. V was trimmed by 7 bases and J by 4 bases, leaving 16 bases between them. Germline V gene lookup returns CDR1 LNHDA and CDR2 SQIVND (reference sequence). The CDR3 spells CASTNGRVGTEAFF. DNA of the CDR3: TGTGCCAGTACCAACGGCAGGGTCGGCACTGAAGCTTTCTTT.

This clonotype has more than one count but fewer than ten. CDR3 region: CASSRGQTYGAEQYF. In nucleotides, the CDR3 is TGCGCCAGCAGTCGCGGACAGACTTATGGCGCCGAGCAGTACTTC. The V call is TRBV10-1, the J call TRBJ2-7, with a possible D match to TRBD1 (6 bases). The length of the CDR3 is 15 residues. Germline V lookup: CDR1 WNHNN, CDR2 SYGVQD (reference sequence). V shed 5 bases and J shed 6 bases, with 20 bases lying between them.

The chain uses TRBV2 and TRBJ1-6, with a possible D match to TRBD1 (5 bases). The germline V gene encodes CDR1 SNHLY and CDR2 FYNNEI. This CDR3 has 17 amino acids. V was clipped by 3 bases and J by 7 bases, with 19 bases between them. DNA of the CDR3: TGTGCCAGCAGTGACAAGTGGGCGACAGAGGGCAATTCACCCCTCCACTTT. This gives the protein CASSDKWATEGNSPLHF.

The chain combines TRBV19 with TRBJ2-7; no definite D call. Between the trimmed V and J ends, which lost 4 bases and 0 bases, there was a span of 10 bases. The length of the CDR3 is 14 residues. CDR1 and CDR2 from the germline V gene are LNHDA and SQIVND (reference sequence). The CDR3 sequence is CASSSRAPSYEQYF. The CDR3, as DNA: TGTGCCAGTAGTAGTCGGGCACCCTCCTACGAGCAGTACTTC.

The gene calls are TRBV20-1 and TRBJ1-1, with D possibly TRBD1 on 5 matching bases. In germline, CDR1 is DFQATT, CDR2 SNEGSKA (reference sequence). This CDR3 has 16 residues. V was pared by 4 bases and J by 0 bases, with 18 bases between. The CDR3 DNA follows: TGCAGTGCTAAACTCTCGGGTGGGGCCATGAACACTGAAGCTTTCTTT. It codes for CSAKLSGGAMNTEAFF.

This chain links TRBV6-1 with TRBJ1-1; 7 nucleotides match TRBD1. The CDR3 has 12 amino acids. V shed 5 bases, J shed 6 bases, and the junction held 3 bases outside the gene matches. Germline V gene data show CDR1 as MNHNS and CDR2 as SASEGT. CDR3 amino acids: CASSRQGAEAFF. The CDR3 DNA reads TGTGCCAGCAGTAGACAGGGCGCTGAAGCTTTCTTT.

This clonotype has just a few counts. This sequence joins TRBV20-1 and TRBJ1-5, with TRBD1 matching over 8 bases. Germline V gene lookup returns CDR1 DFQATT and CDR2 SNEGSKA (reference sequence). There are 14 residues in the CDR3. Trimming removed 3 bases from V and 3 bases from J; junction bases left unmatched: 4. CDR3 bases: TGCAGTGCTAGGCCAGGGGGCAACAATCAGCCCCAGCATTTT. It codes for CSARPGGNNQPQHF.

This clonotype was counted between two and nine times. Here the CDR3 reads CAWDPGQYLTGELFF. CDR3 DNA: TGTGCCTGGGACCCCGGACAGTACCTCACCGGGGAGCTGTTTTTT. The V gene is TRBV30, the J gene TRBJ2-2, with D tentatively TRBD1 (6 bases). This CDR3 has 15 amino acids. Trimming shortened V by 5 bases and J by 4 bases, and 17 bases separated the two germline ends. The V gene's germline CDR1 is GTSNPN and CDR2 SVGIG (reference sequence). Filled out from reference TRBV30 and TRBJ2-2, the complete variable domain reads SQTIHQWPATLVQPVGSPLSLECTVEGTSNPNLYWYRQAAGRGLQLLFYSVGIGQISSEVPQNLSASRPQDRQFILSSKKLLLSDSGFYLCAWDPGQYLTGELFFGEGSRLTVL.

The J gene is TRBJ1-5, the V gene TRBV12-3 or TRBV12-4; D perhaps matches TRBD1 (6 bases). The CDR3 totals 17 residues. Trimming shortened V by 4 bases and J by 2 bases, and 18 bases separated the two germline ends. The CDR3, as DNA: TGTGCCAGCAGTTCCAATCGCAACAGGGATGGCAATCAGCCCCAGCATTTT. Its protein product is CASSSNRNRDGNQPQHF.

This clonotype has only a few counts. The gene calls are TRBV2 and TRBJ1-6; D gene unclear. This CDR3 has 15 amino acids. The germline V and J ends were trimmed by 6 bases and 0 bases, with 9 bases remaining between them. Germline-derived CDR1 and CDR2 are SNHLY and FYNNEI. CDR3 nucleotide sequence: TGTGCCAGCAGGAGGGAGAGCTCCTATAATTCACCCCTCCACTTT. It codes for CASRRESSYNSPLHF. The full variable domain, rest sourced from reference TRBV2 and TRBJ1-6, is EPEVTQTPSHQVTQMGQEVILRCVPISNHLYFYWYRQILGQKVEFLVSFYNNEISEKSEIFDDQFSVERPDGSNFTLKIRSTKLEDSAMYFCASRRESSYNSPLHFGNGTRLTVT.

The chain carries TRBV11-3 and TRBJ1-6; D gene unclear. There are 15 residues in the CDR3. CDR1 is SGHNT, CDR2 YENEEA, per germline. V lost 4 bases and J 10 bases, leaving 17 bases between the germline ends. CDR3 sequence: CASSSGSTVRSPLHF. DNA of the CDR3: TGTGCCAGCAGCTCGGGAAGTACCGTCCGCTCACCCCTCCACTTT.

The rearrangement joins TRBV7-2 to TRBJ2-6; D gene unclear. The CDR3 sequence is 14 residues long. V was pared by 5 bases and J by 10 bases, with 15 bases between. Per the germline V gene, CDR1 is SGHTA and CDR2 is FQGNSA. The CDR3 DNA reads as TGTGCCAGCAGCCCCCCTGAGATGGCAAACGTCCTGACTTTC. It yields the protein CASSPPEMANVLTF.

This chain uses TRBV30 with TRBJ1-2, with D possibly being TRBD1 (5 bases). Germline V lookup: CDR1 GTSNPN, CDR2 SVGIG (reference sequence). This CDR3 has 16 residues. Trimming shortened V by 3 bases and J by 10 bases, and 27 bases separated the two germline ends. CDR3 region: CAWREPGGAGLINYTF. The CDR3 DNA reads TGTGCCTGGAGGGAACCCGGTGGGGCGGGCCTGATTAACTACACCTTC.

This clonotype has more than one count but fewer than ten. This chain connects TRBV20-1 to TRBJ1-3; TRBD1 aligns across 9 bases. V lost 3 bases to trimming and J lost 2 bases; unmatched junction nucleotides: 11. The CDR3 runs to 17 residues. CDR1 and CDR2 (germline): DFQATT, SNEGSKA (reference sequence). The DNA of the CDR3 is TGCAGTGCTAGCGACGAGGCCGGGACAGGGACTGGAAACACCATATATTTT. This sequence encodes CSASDEAGTGTGNTIYF.

This clonotype came up a few times. The rearrangement joins TRBV20-1 to TRBJ2-7, with TRBD2 matching over 8 bases. The V gene end was trimmed by 5 bases and the J gene end by 4 bases; junction bases not matched to a gene: 10. CDR1 is DFQATT and CDR2 is SNEGSKA in the germline V gene (reference sequence). The CDR3 extends over 14 amino acids. The CDR3 loop is CSASLQTSGYEQYF. In nucleotides, the CDR3 is TGCAGTGCTTCCCTTCAAACTAGCGGTTACGAGCAGTACTTC.